This section outlines one TCR beta chain sequence together with its context. This specimen comes from a study of CD8 T cells in Susac syndrome. The CDR3 extends over 17 amino acids. CDR1 and CDR2 from the germline V gene are KGHDR and SFDVKD. V lost 2 bases and J lost 2, with 15 bases in between. RNA, at about 0.45 to 1 ug, was reverse transcribed with random hexamers. In TCRdb, the immunoSEQ multiplex PCR reads were re-called with MiXCR into one record per CDR3 protein. This table holds 150,000 to 200,000 distinct CDR3 sequences, around 94% found once. TCR beta from blood CD8+ and CD4+ T cells was sequenced. Healthy donors, matched for age and sex, constituted the control group.

V usage is TRBV24-1 and J usage is TRBJ2-1, with D possibly being TRBD1 (6 bases). Sequenced input: CD4+ T cells from PBMCs. The source of this sequence is a human donor in good health. DNA for the CDR3: TGTGCCACCAGTGATTCAGGGGCAGCAGTTACCTACAATGAGCAGTTCTTC. It encodes CATSDSGAAVTYNEQFF.